A selection of T cell receptor beta chains follows, all from one sample in a study of graft-versus-host responses after intestinal transplantation. Their antigens are not known. Data came from immunoSEQ multiplex PCR; TCRdb stores just in-frame clones and leaves some out. The sample includes some 88,000 clones, about 92% seen only once; the top ten take 1.5% to 2.5%. Sequences were derived from unstimulated CD8+ T cells sorted from spleen or lymph node cells, sampled before intestinal transplant. The receptors were sampled from a human donor who received an intestinal transplant. Each CDR3 is given with its conserved first and last residue. D genes are given only for firm matches.

TRBD1,TRBJ1-3,TRBV4-3,CASSQGQGQGEKNTIYF,TGCGCCAGCAGCCAAGGGCAGGGACAGGGGGAAAAAAACACCATATATTTT
.,TRBJ2-7,TRBV9,CASSAPNDSEQYF,TGTGCCAGCAGCGCGCCGAATGACAGTGAGCAGTACTTC
TRBD2,TRBJ2-7,TRBV4-3,CASSQDRTGLHSYEQYF,TGCGCCAGCAGCCAAGACCGGACGGGACTACACTCCTACGAGCAGTACTTC
TRBD1,TRBJ1-2,TRBV27,CASSPTTGGVNYGYTF,TGTGCCAGCAGCCCTACGACAGGGGGGGTCAACTATGGCTACACCTTC
TRBD1,TRBJ1-6,TRBV5-6,CASSLGPGGGTPLHF,TGTGCCAGCAGCTTGGGTCCAGGGGGTGGCACACCCCTCCACTTT
.,TRBJ2-2,TRBV5-6,CASSLSTTGELFF,TGTGCCAGCAGCTTATCTACTACCGGGGAGCTGTTTTTT
.,TRBJ1-5,TRBV7-9,CASSSTGYNQPQHF,TGTGCCAGCAGCTCAACAGGGTACAATCAGCCCCAGCATTTT
TRBD1,TRBJ1-5,TRBV7-9,CASSLGQGPYQPQHF,TGTGCCAGCAGCCTGGGACAGGGCCCTTACCAGCCCCAGCATTTT
.,TRBJ2-5,TRBV4-1,CASSQDSETQYF,TGCGCCAGCAGCCAAGATTCGGAGACCCAGTACTTC
.,TRBJ1-1,TRBV7-6,CASSPYAGGWTEAFF,TGTGCCAGCAGCCCGTACGCGGGCGGATGGACTGAAGCTTTCTTT
.,TRBJ2-3,TRBV7-6,CASSLEGEGWGTQYF,TGTGCCAGCAGCTTAGAGGGGGAAGGCTGGGGTACGCAGTATTTT
TRBD1,TRBJ2-1,TRBV7-6,CASSPKGTDYEQFF,TGTGCCAGCAGCCCCAAGGGGACAGATTATGAGCAGTTCTTC
.,TRBJ1-6,TRBV6-5,CASGWGAGDNSPLHF,TGTGCCAGCGGGTGGGGAGCAGGAGATAATTCACCCCTCCACTTT
.,TRBJ2-3,TRBV29-1,CSARDSTDTQYF,TGCAGCGCCCGGGACTCCACAGATACGCAGTATTTT
TRBD1,TRBJ1-1,TRBV5-1,CASSLGTGLNTEAFF,TGCGCCAGCAGCTTGGGGACAGGGTTGAACACTGAAGCTTTCTTT
.,TRBJ1-1,TRBV7-9,CASSGDTNTEAFF,TGTGCCAGCAGCGGGGACACGAACACTGAAGCTTTCTTT
TRBD1,TRBJ2-7,TRBV11-3,CASSTRQGSSYEQYF,TGTGCCAGCAGCACCCGACAGGGGAGCTCCTACGAGCAGTACTTC